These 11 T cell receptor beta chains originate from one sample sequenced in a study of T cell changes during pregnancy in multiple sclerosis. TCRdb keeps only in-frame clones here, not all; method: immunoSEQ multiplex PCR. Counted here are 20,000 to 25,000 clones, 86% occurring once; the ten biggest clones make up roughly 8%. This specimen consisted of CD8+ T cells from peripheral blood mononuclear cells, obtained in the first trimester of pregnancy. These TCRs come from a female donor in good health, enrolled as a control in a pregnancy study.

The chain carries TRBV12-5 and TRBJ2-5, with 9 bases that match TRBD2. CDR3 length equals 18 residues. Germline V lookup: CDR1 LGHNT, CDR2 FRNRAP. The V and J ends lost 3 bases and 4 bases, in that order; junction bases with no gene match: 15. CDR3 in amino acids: CASGFGYPSGVDVETQYF. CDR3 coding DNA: TGTGCTAGTGGTTTCGGTTATCCTAGCGGGGTGGACGTAGAGACCCAGTACTTC.

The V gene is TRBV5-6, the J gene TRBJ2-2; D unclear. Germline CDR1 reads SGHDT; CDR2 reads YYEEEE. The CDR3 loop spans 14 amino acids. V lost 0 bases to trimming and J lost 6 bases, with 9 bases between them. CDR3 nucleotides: TGTGCCAGCAGCTTGGGAGTTTCGGCCGGGGAGCTGTTTTTT. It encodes CASSLGVSAGELFF.

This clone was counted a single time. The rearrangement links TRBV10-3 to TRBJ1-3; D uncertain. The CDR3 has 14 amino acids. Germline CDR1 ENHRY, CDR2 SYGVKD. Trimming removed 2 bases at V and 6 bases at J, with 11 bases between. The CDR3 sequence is CAISETDTVNTIYF. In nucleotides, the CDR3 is TGTGCCATCAGTGAGACAGATACCGTAAACACCATATATTTT.

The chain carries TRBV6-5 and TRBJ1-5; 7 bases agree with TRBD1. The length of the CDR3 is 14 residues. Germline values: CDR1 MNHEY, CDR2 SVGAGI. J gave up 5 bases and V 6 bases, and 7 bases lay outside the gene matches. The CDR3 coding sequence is TGTGCCAGCAGCAGGGAGCAGGGGGATCAGCCCCAGCATTTT. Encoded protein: CASSREQGDQPQHF.

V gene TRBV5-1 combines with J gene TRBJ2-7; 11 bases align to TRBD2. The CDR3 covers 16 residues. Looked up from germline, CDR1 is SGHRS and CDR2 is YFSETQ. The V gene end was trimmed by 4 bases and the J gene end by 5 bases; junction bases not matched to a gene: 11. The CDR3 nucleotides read TGCGCCAGCAGCCCCGGTGATAGCGGGGGGGCCCACGAGCAGTACTTC. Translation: CASSPGDSGGAHEQYF. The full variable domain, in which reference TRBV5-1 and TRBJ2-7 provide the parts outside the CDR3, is KAGVTQTPRYLIKTRGQQVTLSCSPISGHRSVSWYQQTPGQGLQFLFEYFSETQRNKGNFPGRFSGRQFSNSRSEMNVSTLELGDSALYLCASSPGDSGGAHEQYFGPGTRLTVT.

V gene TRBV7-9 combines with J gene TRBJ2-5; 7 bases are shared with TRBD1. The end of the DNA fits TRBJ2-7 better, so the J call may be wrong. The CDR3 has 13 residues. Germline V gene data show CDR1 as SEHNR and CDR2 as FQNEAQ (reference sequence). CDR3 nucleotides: TGTGCCAGCAGTGACAGGGCGGCCAACGAGCAGTACTTC. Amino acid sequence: CASSDRAANEQYF.

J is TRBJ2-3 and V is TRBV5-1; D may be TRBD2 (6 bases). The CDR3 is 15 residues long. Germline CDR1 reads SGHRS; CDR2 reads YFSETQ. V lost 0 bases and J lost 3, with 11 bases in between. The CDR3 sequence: CASSLDGGSTDTQYF. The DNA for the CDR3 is TGCGCCAGCAGCTTGGACGGGGGTAGTACAGATACGCAGTATTTT.

CDR3 loop: CASSLGQFMNTEAFF. CDR3 nucleotides: TGTGCCAGCAGTTTGGGGCAGTTCATGAACACTGAAGCTTTCTTT. The chain employs TRBV27 and TRBJ1-1; TRBD1 might be the D (5 bases). The germline V and J ends were trimmed by 3 bases and 0 bases, with 11 bases remaining between them. Germline V lookup: CDR1 MNHEY, CDR2 SMNVEV (reference sequence). The CDR3 has 15 amino acids.

CDR3: CASSQELAGDLYEQYF. For the CDR3, the DNA is TGCGCCAGCAGCCAAGAGTTAGCGGGGGACCTCTACGAGCAGTACTTC. The rearrangement uses TRBV4-3 and TRBJ2-7; TRBD2 matches at 9 bases. This CDR3 comprises 16 residues. The germline V gene encodes CDR1 LGHNA and CDR2 YSLEER. The V and J ends lost 0 bases and 3 bases, in that order; junction bases with no gene match: 6.

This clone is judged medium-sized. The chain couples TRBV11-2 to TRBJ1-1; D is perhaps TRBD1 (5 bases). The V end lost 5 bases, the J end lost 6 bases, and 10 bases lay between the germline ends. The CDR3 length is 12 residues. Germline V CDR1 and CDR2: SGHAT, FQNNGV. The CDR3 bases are TGTGCCAGCAGCCTCAACAGGCCTGAAGCTTTCTTT. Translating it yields CASSLNRPEAFF. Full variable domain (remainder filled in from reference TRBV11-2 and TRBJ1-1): EAGVAQSPRYKIIEKRQSVAFWCNPISGHATLYWYQQILGQGPKLLIQFQNNGVVDDSQLPKDRFSAERLKGVDSTLKIQPAKLEDSAVYLCASSLNRPEAFFGQGTRLTVV.

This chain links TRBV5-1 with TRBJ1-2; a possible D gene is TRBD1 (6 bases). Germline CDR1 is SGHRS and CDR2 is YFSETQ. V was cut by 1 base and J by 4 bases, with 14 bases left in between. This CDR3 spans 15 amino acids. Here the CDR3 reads CASSLRQARGYGYTF. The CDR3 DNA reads TGCGCCAGCAGCTTGAGACAGGCCCGGGGCTATGGCTACACCTTC.